This TCR beta chain stems from a study of T cells expressing NK-cell markers (dated by TCRdb to 2020 to 2021). About the study as a whole: Three sorted T-cell subsets (CD3+CD56+NKG2C+, CD3+CD56+NKG2C- and CD3+CD56-NKG2C+) from about 8 donors had their TCR beta-chain repertoires profiled. Illumina HiSeq 2000/2500, MiSeq or NextSeq was used to sequence libraries as 2 x 150 bp reads. All eight donors whose samples were sequenced were randomly selected healthy volunteers, three of them men and five women. Seven of the eight sequenced donors were HCMV-seropositive and one was HCMV-seronegative. The research as a whole found: It remained unclear whether the expanded NKG2C-expressing T cell clones were specific for HCMV antigens. Those dominant clonotypes were again the most abundant among CD3+CD56-NKG2C+ cells in a handful of donors, at about 25-65%. For six donors, the dominant CD3+CD56+NKG2C+ clonotypes were among the top 10 CD8+ clonotypes and accounted for roughly 1.0-8% of CD8+ T cells.

From the germline V gene (reference sequence), CDR1 is PRHDT and CDR2 is FYEKMQ. Reading from cysteine to phenylalanine, the CDR3 counts 12 amino acids. The DNA sequence is not available. Points on this clonotype: Its antigen specificity is not known.

HCMV-specific IgG was detected in serum with a commercial ELISA kit to determine HCMV serostatus. Peripheral blood mononuclear cells were isolated from blood by Ficoll density gradient centrifugation. Sequencing was carried out with an Illumina HiSeq 2000. The TCR beta cDNA libraries were made using 5'RACE template switching, a step that added both a universal primer site and unique molecular identifiers. cDNA synthesis was primed from the TCR beta constant segment, followed by two successive PCR amplification steps. For the original study's pipeline: Reads were demultiplexed and grouped by UMI with MIGEC, and clonotypes were assembled and quantified with MiTCR. To remove erroneous sequences, TCR cDNA sequences were retained only when supported by two or more reads. The tcR package was used for downstream repertoire analysis, and clonotypes were matched across fractions by CDR3 nucleotide sequence plus V segment. VDJmatch was used to annotate antigen specificity against VDJdb, with one amino acid substitution allowed in CDR3. After reprocessing by TCRdb, each CDR3 protein sequence is one entry, and no DNA is given. The V and J calls and clone size come from TCRdb's table, not from the authors' own analysis. The sample's clone listing holds about 390,000 distinct CDR3 sequences. The ten biggest clones cover approximately 11% of the sample.

The V and J segments used are TRBV13 and TRBJ1-1. Sequencing was done on a sample of blood T cells: a sorted CD56 or NKG2C T cell subset, CD4+ or CD8+ T cells, or bulk PBMC T cells (not recorded which). The clonotype was recovered from a woman between 50 and 59 years old in good health. Donor details come from another sample of the same person, matched by shared clones. This receptor has the CDR3 CASSPEAEEAFF. Supplemented by the reference TRBV13 and TRBJ1-1 proteins around the CDR3, the complete variable domain is AAGVIQSPRHLIKEKRETATLKCYPIPRHDTVYWYQQGPGQDPQFLISFYEKMQSDKGSIPDRFSAQQFSDYHSELNMSSLELGDSALYFCASSPEAEEAFFGQGTRLTVV.